This T cell receptor (beta chain) was observed in a study of cytomegalovirus exposure and HLA in healthy donors listed by TCRdb under 2017. At the level of the whole study: According to an earlier analysis of 587 of the donors, about 180 million T cells yielded 117 million unique TCR beta sequences and around 300 Gb of sequence data. The number of donors typed differed by locus, with 629-630 for A, B, C, DRB1 and DQB1, more than 500 for DQA1, about 610 for DPA1, and approximately 470 for DPB1. The study used immunosequencing to profile the T cell repertoires of approximately 640 subjects and linked those repertoires to cytomegalovirus serostatus. The study was designed to test whether signatures of past pathogen exposure could be identified by cataloging public T cell receptors. Of the roughly 430 genotyped donors, approximately 80% fell in the genetic ancestry cluster associated with self-reported Caucasian donors. An early release covering around 630 HLA-typed donors comprised 250 to 350 gigabases of sequencing data and approximately 85 million unique TCR sequences. An earlier analysis of around 580 of the donors used high-throughput TCR beta sequencing to judge whether each TCR beta V gene segment behaved as functional or pseudogenic. Rather than using new phenotypic data, the later analysis identified candidate immune exposures from TCR beta sequences and from how often those sequences occurred across donors. Across approximately 420 genotyped donors of the cohort, an average of about 250,000 unique TCR beta nucleotide sequences per donor were sequenced, and around 20% of those sequences were non-productive. Four or five DR-DQ haplotypes were handled as single units for association and clustering, since linkage in the cohort was strong. Every discovery cohort repertoire had been produced on one sequencing platform. To predict cytomegalovirus infection status, the study combined high-throughput TCR immunosequencing, statistical association of individual TCRs with disease status, and machine learning. Besides the first cohort of roughly 640 subjects, a separate validation cohort made up of 120 different subjects was used. Donor age, sex, ethnicity and CMV serostatus were compiled together with the repertoire data. In a later analysis, previously published TCR beta repertoires from roughly 710 donors were re-analyzed and high-resolution HLA genotyping was added so that TCR occurrence patterns could be studied. A later genetic analysis used genome-wide SNP genotypes for about 65% of the 666 donors, treating that subset as a discovery cohort. Class I and class II HLA loci were covered by the typing at four-digit resolution. Results and caveats for the whole study, not just this receptor: The authors suggested that the approach could potentially be extended to other disease states and immunological phenotypes. Because the 87-base-pair reads could not distinguish some IMGT-functional V segments, including TRBV6-2 and TRBV6-3, those segments were excluded. An association between a missense DCLRE1C variant and V-gene and J-gene trimming of TCR beta chains was found in a later genetic analysis and replicated in an independent cohort. Assigning TCR associations to individual alleles was difficult when HLA alleles, especially DR and DQ, strongly co-occurred. HLA typing was unavailable for some donors at each locus, so association tests used only the typed subset. A later analysis found that HLA-associated TCR beta chains were more clonally expanded and had lower generation probabilities than equally common non-associated chains. In a later analysis, around 17,000 TCR beta sequences were associated with specific HLA alleles at a false discovery rate of 0.05. About 17 rarely observed V segments, including chromosome 9 orphons, were excluded from the earlier analysis of several hundred of the donors because counts were too low. The study listed 170 or so TCR beta chains as associated with cytomegalovirus. According to a later analysis, TCR association rates differed among HLA loci, with DRB1 alleles showing the most associated TCRs and HLA-C alleles showing the fewest. Correlated functional status among segregating V segments might be attributable to linkage disequilibrium, but an unknown experimental factor could not be ruled out. The sequencing pipeline was judged likely to have produced a cluster of highly shared sequence variants as a technical artifact. A few of the identified cytomegalovirus-associated TCR beta chains were confirmed in vitro to be specific for cytomegalovirus antigens. This cohort had only TCR beta chains sequenced, and the lack of alpha or paired-chain data limited which features could be detected. Immune exposure information for the cohort was limited to CMV serostatus. In both the original and validation cohorts, the classifier was reported to diagnose cytomegalovirus status with high specificity and sensitivity. Presence/absence analyses assumed roughly uniform sequencing depth across donors, an assumption that may not hold. In an earlier analysis of some 500 of the donors, most TCR beta V segments appeared in productive rearrangements about 90% or about 30% of the time, broadly matching IMGT annotations. In a later analysis, several top co-occurrence clusters were reported to appear linked to parvovirus B19, influenza, CMV and Epstein-Barr virus. A further reported finding was that TCR beta sequences accurately predicted the HLA-A and HLA-B alleles for most subjects in the first cohort. According to a later analysis, most CMV-associated TCR beta chains appeared to be HLA-restricted, and the HLA associations seemed to be driven largely by CMV exposure. Most TCR sequences were observed very rarely across donors, whereas some public TCRs were present in many individuals. Compared with the roughly 670-donor mean, donors in an Asian-associated ancestry cluster had fewer N-insertions in productive TCRs, according to a later genetic analysis.

V lost 6 bases and J lost 0 bases, and the count of bases not matched to a germline gene is 6. Including cysteine and phenylalanine, the CDR3 has 15 amino acids. Here the CDR3 DNA is all that survives: 45 bases in frame from base 1. CDR1 and CDR2 are read off the germline V gene as MNHEY and SVGAGI. The library was produced with the immunoSEQ multiplex PCR assay. For the multiplex PCR, a mixture combining 60 forward primers for TCR Vbeta segments and 13 reverse primers for TCR Jbeta segments was used. Amplification of the CDR3 region of rearranged TCR beta genes was performed with a multiplex PCR assay on genomic DNA. The Illumina HiSeq System was used to sequence the amplified TCR beta libraries as 87-base-pair reads. On the study's bioinformatics: In a later analysis, tens of millions of unique TCR beta chains were counted across the roughly 610 repertoires, and approximately 9.9 million of these chains were shared by at least two donors. Raw reads were error-corrected and collapsed into unique sequences with a nearest-neighbor algorithm that merged closely related sequences to remove PCR and sequencing errors. To assign V, D and J gene segments, CDR3 sequences were aligned to IMGT reference sequences. For a sequence to be retained, a match of at least six nucleotides was required to both a V gene segment and a J gene segment. A rearrangement counted as productive if the CDR3 had no stop codons and remained in frame with V and J, and every other rearrangement counted as non-productive. Following IMGT convention, CDR3 was defined as the stretch from the second conserved V-encoded cysteine up to the conserved J-encoded phenylalanine. The earlier analysis of approximately 500 of the donors excluded sequences that lacked an unambiguous match to a single V gene segment. An earlier analysis of around 600 of the donors classified V segments as functional when productive rearrangements were above 56.7% and as segregating when the standard deviation between donors was above 5%. A statistical classification framework was built to diagnose cytomegalovirus status from the catalog of TCR beta chain sequences. A later analysis assigned V and J genes by comparing TCR nucleotide sequences with IMGT/GENE-DB human TR gene sequences. The TCRdist pipeline was used in a later analysis to assign CDR3 sequences and most-parsimonious VDJ recombination scenarios. A later analysis defined each TCR beta chain by its CDR3 amino acid sequence plus V-gene family, and excluded reads lacking a unique V-gene family. As a way to deal with suspected cross-contamination and a sequencing artifact, a later analysis dropped 450 to 700 nucleotide sequences that were highly shared and had low generation probability. In a later analysis, a clonal expansion index for each public chain was calculated from normalized within-repertoire ranks of inferred template counts. In a later analysis, generation probabilities were computed with a VDJ recombination model fitted to out-of-frame rearrangements, and the resulting probabilities were checked against IGoR. In a later analysis, hypergeometric tests were used to score TCR-TCR, TCR-HLA and TCR-CMV co-occurrence, with a repertoire-size bias correction applied to TCR pairs. In a later analysis, false discovery rates were estimated by permuting HLA or CMV assignments 20 times. In a later analysis, co-occurring TCRs were grouped with DBSCAN, and TCRdist sequence similarity was added when clustering was performed within HLA-allele-positive subsets. Repertoires with fewer than 30,000 or more than 120,000 public chains were left out of co-occurrence clustering, as were a few repertoires with anomalous nucleotide sharing. In TCRdb, the immuneACCESS table is reduced to in-frame sequences with V and J assigned. These tables do not hold every clone; where another copy was compared, an unresolved V gene accounts for under half, and the others remain unexplained. V, J and clone size are those of that table, while D and trimming were read from the DNA. The sample table holds around 63,000 clones. 1.5% to 2% of the sample goes to the ten largest clones.

Of note for this clone: Its antigen is not yet known.

The cohort was made up of approximately 670 healthy bone marrow donors. All cohort members were sampled while nominally healthy, although unrecorded immune exposures were likely present. The donor tested CMV seronegative, placing the donor among the 300 to 450 seronegative members of the cohort. A peripheral blood sample was collected from each donor, and TCR beta sequencing was performed on peripheral blood mononuclear cells. Genomic DNA was extracted from the blood cell samples with the Qiagen DNeasy Blood Extraction Kit. The V gene is TRBV6-5 and the J gene is TRBJ2-7; 9 junctional bases match TRBD1. The sequenced material came from PBMCs. The receptor was isolated from a woman in her thirties in good health and CMV-seronegative. Read as DNA, the sequence is TGTGCCAGCAGCTACAGGGGGCCGAGCTCCTACGAGCAGTACTTC. Its protein product is CASSYRGPSSYEQYF.